Below are 9 T cell receptor beta chains sequenced from a single sample in a study of T cell responses to AZD1222 COVID-19 vaccine. Generated by immunoSEQ multiplex PCR, the TCRdb table keeps only in-frame clones and is missing some. The table records about 140,000 clones, roughly 90% of them present only once. The specimen was peripheral blood, collected 28 days after the second AZD1222 dose. These receptors were obtained from an adult who received the AZD1222 COVID-19 vaccine.

The chain is built from TRBV18 and TRBJ1-4; 7 nucleotides agree with TRBD1. Trimming at V came to 5 bases and at J to 0 bases, leaving 15 bases not matched to a gene. The CDR3 is made up of 19 amino acids. In germline, CDR1 is KGHSH, CDR2 LQKENI. CDR3 DNA: TGTGCCAGCTCATATGTGCGACAGGGCGCCCGAACAACTAATGAAAAACTGTTTTTT. It yields the protein CASSYVRQGARTTNEKLFF.

V is TRBV7-8 and J is TRBJ1-1, with D possibly being TRBD1 (5 bases). The CDR3 is 16 residues long. The germline CDR1 and CDR2 sequences are SGHVS and FQNEAQ. The ends were cut back, 3 bases at V and 5 bases at J, with 19 bases in the middle. Here the CDR3 reads CASSFRGLKMGTEAFF. As DNA, the CDR3 is TGTGCCAGCAGCTTTCGGGGACTTAAAATGGGGACTGAAGCTTTCTTT.

The rearrangement joins TRBV5-1 to TRBJ2-7, with 11 bases identical to TRBD1. Germline trimming cut 2 bases from V and 4 bases from J; bases unmatched to any gene: 8. Per the germline V gene, CDR1 is SGHRS and CDR2 is YFSETQ. The CDR3 length is 16 residues. The CDR3 DNA sequence: TGCGCCAGCAGCTTTATTGGACAGGGGGCTAAATACGAGCAGTACTTC. It translates to CASSFIGQGAKYEQYF.

J is TRBJ2-3 and V is TRBV7-3, with 7 bases identical to TRBD2. Germline assignment: CDR1 SGHTA and CDR2 FQGTGA. J gave up 0 bases and V 5 bases, and 20 bases lay outside the gene matches. The CDR3 extends over 20 amino acids. This CDR3 reads CASSPHSLMRLAESTDTQYF. The CDR3 region has the DNA TGTGCCAGCAGCCCACACTCCTTGATGAGGCTAGCGGAAAGCACAGATACGCAGTATTTT.

This sequence joins TRBV4-1 and TRBJ2-4, with D uncertain. CDR3 length: 14 amino acids. Germline-derived CDR1 and CDR2 are MGHRA and YSYEKL. The V end lost 1 base, the J end lost 3 bases, and 7 bases lay between the germline ends. CDR3 DNA: TGCGCCAGCAGCCAAGGCGCAAACAAAAACATTCAGTACTTC. Encoded protein: CASSQGANKNIQYF.

The gene calls are TRBV19 and TRBJ1-3; no firm D call. The length of the CDR3 is 14 residues. Trimming took 3 bases from V and 1 from J, leaving 7 bases between them. Germline CDR1 LNHDA, CDR2 SQIVND (reference sequence). The CDR3 is CASSISASGNTIYF. The CDR3 nucleotides read TGTGCCAGTAGTATCTCCGCATCTGGAAACACCATATATTTT.

V usage is TRBV11-2 and J usage is TRBJ1-1, with D tentatively TRBD1 (5 bases). Germline V gene data show CDR1 as SGHAT and CDR2 as FQNNGV. The CDR3 loop spans 15 amino acids. Trimming took off 3 bases at V and 6 bases at J, with 17 bases between the two ends. As DNA, the CDR3 is TGTGCCAGCAGCTTGGAAAGGGGATCCTTTTCTGAAGCTTTCTTT. It yields the protein CASSLERGSFSEAFF.

This rearrangement joins TRBV7-3 to TRBJ1-1, with a weak D call TRBD1 (6 bases). Germline CDR1 SGHTA, CDR2 FQGTGA. The CDR3 has 17 amino acids. Trimming took off 4 bases at V and 0 bases at J, with 18 bases between the two ends. The DNA of the CDR3 is TGTGCCAGCAGCTCGTACTACAGGGTTGGTGTGAACACTGAAGCTTTCTTT. Protein product: CASSSYYRVGVNTEAFF.

This chain joins TRBV5-8 and TRBJ2-7, with 7 bases matching TRBD1. The CDR3 spans 14 residues. In germline, CDR1 is SGHTS, CDR2 YDEGEE. Trimming took 4 bases from V and 2 from J; bases not matched to a gene: 6. The CDR3 bases are TGTGCCAGCAGCCCAACAGACAGGGCCTACGAGCAGTACTTC. This translates into CASSPTDRAYEQYF. Full variable domain (remainder filled in from reference TRBV5-8 and TRBJ2-7): EAGVTQSPTHLIKTRGQQATLRCSPISGHTSVYWYQQALGLGLQFLLWYDEGEERNRGNFPPRFSGRQFPNYSSELNVNALELEDSALYLCASSPTDRAYEQYFGPGTRLTVT.